This T cell receptor (beta chain) was obtained from a study of cytomegalovirus exposure and HLA in healthy donors. Study observations and caveats: A previous analysis found most TCR beta V segments productive roughly 90% or roughly 30% of the time.

The germline gives CDR1 LNHNV, CDR2 YYDKDF (reference sequence). V shed 0 bases and J 3 bases; nucleotides not matched to a gene: 8. CDR3 length: 18 amino acids. There are a few counts of this clone. The antigen remains unidentified. The PCR ran on 60 Vbeta and 13 Jbeta primers. The repertoire was sequenced with immunoSEQ multiplex PCR; TCRdb's copy has only in-frame clones and lacks some. The sample contains about 130,000 clones, around 80% of which appear only once. Each donor was nominally healthy when sampled (though unrecorded immune exposures were likely). The gene calls are TRBV15 and TRBJ2-1, with 10 bases aligning to TRBD2. The clonotype was recovered from a man aged 30 to 39 in good health and CMV-seronegative. The sequenced material came from PBMCs. Here the CDR3 DNA reads TGTGCCACCAGCAGAGACCTTCGAGCGGGAGGGCTCTACAATGAGCAGTTCTTC. The encoded protein is CATSRDLRAGGLYNEQFF.